Listed below are T cell receptor beta chains from one sample, sequenced in a study of shared clonotypes between healthy human individuals. Using immunoSEQ multiplex PCR, the repertoire was profiled, and TCRdb retains in-frame clones only, with some absent. The sample has some 2.1 million clones, roughly 94% seen once. The sample was naive CD4+ T cells sorted from blood. These receptors all stem from a man younger than 30 in good health. CDR3s include the opening cysteine and the closing phenylalanine or tryptophan. A D gene is named only where the DNA matches it firmly. Clone size appears in some rows only: once, few, many, or a class for an expanded clone.

d_call clone_size j_call v_call cdr3_length cdr3_nt cdr3_aa
NA NA TRBJ2-2 TRBV18 15 TGTGCCAGCTCACCAAGGTCACCCACGGTCGGGGAGCTGTTTTTT CASSPRSPTVGELFF
NA NA TRBJ1-2 TRBV10-3 12 TGTGCCATCAGTGAGGGCACCTATGGCTACACCTTC CAISEGTYGYTF
TRBD1 once TRBJ1-6 TRBV6-5 14 TGTGCCAGCCGATCGACAGGGGCCGCTTCACCCCTCCACTTT CASRSTGAASPLHF
NA NA TRBJ2-5 TRBV6-1 10 TGTGCCAGCAATAGGGAGACCCAGTACTTC CASNRETQYF
TRBD2 once TRBJ2-1 TRBV6-5 14 TGTGCCAGCAGTATGCTAGCGGGAGGCAATGAGCAGTTCTTC CASSMLAGGNEQFF
TRBD2 NA TRBJ2-5 TRBV30 15 TGTGCCTGGAGTTTAGGACTAGCGGGGATTGAGACCCAGTACTTC CAWSLGLAGIETQYF
TRBD1 NA TRBJ2-3 TRBV4-1 14 TGCGCCAGCAGCCCGACAGGGACGGCAGATACGCAGTATTTT CASSPTGTADTQYF
NA once TRBJ2-1 TRBV5-4 12 TGTGCCAGCAGTTTTGGGGGGAATGAGCAGTTCTTC CASSFGGNEQFF
NA NA TRBJ2-3 TRBV30 15 TGTGCCTGGAGCTTTGGGGGTGGAGGGACAGATACGCAGTATTTT CAWSFGGGGTDTQYF
NA NA TRBJ2-5 TRBV27 14 TGTGCCAGCAGTCCTCGACAGGGAGGGGAGACCCAGTACTTC CASSPRQGGETQYF
TRBD1 NA TRBJ2-7 TRBV7-2 15 TGTGCCAGCGCCCTAGACAGGGGGCGCGTCAACGAGCAGTACTTC CASALDRGRVNEQYF
TRBD2 once TRBJ2-7 TRBV18 16 TGTGCCAGCTCACCCCCTCTAGCGGGGGGCACAGGGGAGCAGTACTTC CASSPPLAGGTGEQYF
NA NA TRBJ1-1 TRBV10-3 19 TGTGCCATCAGTGAGTCGATGCAGGGAAGGATGGGGGGGAACACTGAAGCTTTCTTT CAISESMQGRMGGNTEAFF
NA NA TRBJ1-4 TRBV10-3 13 TGTGCCACAACCGGGTCAACTAATGAAAAACTGTTTTTT CATTGSTNEKLFF
NA NA TRBJ2-7 TRBV18 13 TGTGCCAGCTCACCTCATAAACTCTACGAGCAGTACTTC CASSPHKLYEQYF
NA NA TRBJ1-5 TRBV10-3 13 TGTGCCATCGGTGGGGACAGCAATCAGCCCCAGCATTTT CAIGGDSNQPQHF
NA once TRBJ1-6 TRBV5-1 16 TGCGCCAGCAGCTTGGATGGCAGCTCCTATAATTCACCCCTCCACTTT CASSLDGSSYNSPLHF
TRBD2 NA TRBJ2-2 TRBV7-9 16 TGTGCCAGCAGCTTACTAGCGGGAGGCGTGACCGGGGAGCTGTTTTTT CASSLLAGGVTGELFF
NA once TRBJ1-4 TRBV30 13 TGTGCCTGGAACGGATCACCTGGTGAAAAACTGTTTTTT CAWNGSPGEKLFF
NA NA TRBJ2-3 TRBV18 15 TGTGCCAGCTCACGATTAGCGGAGAGCACAGATACGCAGTATTTT CASSRLAESTDTQYF
NA NA TRBJ2-7 TRBV6-5 14 TGTGCCAGCAGCAGGGACTCGATCACCTACGAGCAGTACTTC CASSRDSITYEQYF
NA NA TRBJ2-3 TRBV29-1 15 TGCAGCGTCCTGGGGGGGGCGGTATCAACAGATACGCAGTATTTT CSVLGGAVSTDTQYF
NA NA TRBJ1-1 TRBV10-3 13 TGTGCCATCAGCGACAGAGCTAAAACTGAAGCTTTCTTT CAISDRAKTEAFF
NA NA TRBJ1-6 TRBV5-4 15 TGTGCCAGCAGCTTGGCGGGGGCCTATAATTCACCCCTCCACTTT CASSLAGAYNSPLHF
NA once TRBJ2-7 TRBV18 13 TGTGCCAGCTCACCGCGCCTGGGTGACGAGCAGTACTTC CASSPRLGDEQYF
NA once TRBJ1-3 TRBV6-5 15 TGTGCCAGCAGTTCCACGTCGTTCGTTGGAAACACCATATATTTT CASSSTSFVGNTIYF
TRBD1 few TRBJ2-7 TRBV5-6 13 TGTGCCAGCAGCTTGTGGGACAGCTACGAGCAGTACTTC CASSLWDSYEQYF
NA NA TRBJ2-2 TRBV10-1 16 TGCGCCAGCAGTATGCACGAAACAGGGAAAACCGGGGAGCTGTTTTTT CASSMHETGKTGELFF
NA NA TRBJ1-1 TRBV18 17 TGTGCCAGCTCACCACCGGGGGCCGGGTCCATGAACACTGAAGCTTTCTTT CASSPPGAGSMNTEAFF
NA NA TRBJ2-5 TRBV6-1 13 TGTGCCAGCACCCGAGCCGTTCAAGAGACCCAGTACTTC CASTRAVQETQYF
TRBD2 NA TRBJ2-5 TRBV7-2 15 TGTGCCAGCAGCCTTTCGACGACTAGCGGAGAGACCCAGTACTTC CASSLSTTSGETQYF
TRBD1 NA TRBJ1-5 TRBV30 19 TGTGCCTGGAGCTGGGGAAGGGACAGAAAAACAAATAGCAATCAGCCCCAGCATTTT CAWSWGRDRKTNSNQPQHF
NA NA TRBJ1-3 TRBV30 12 TGTGCCTGGAGTGTACTATGGAACACCATATATTTT CAWSVLWNTIYF
TRBD1 NA TRBJ2-7 TRBV6-5 14 TGTGCCAGCAGCAGGGGGGACAGGGCCTACGAGCAGTACTTC CASSRGDRAYEQYF
NA NA TRBJ2-7 TRBV10-1 19 TGCGCCGGGGACCGAATCGACGGTCCTCCGGGACCCAGCTCCTACGAGCAGTACTTC CAGDRIDGPPGPSSYEQYF
NA NA TRBJ1-2 TRBV6-1 14 TGTGCCAGCAGTGAGAGCCTCCTATGGGATGGCTACACCTTC CASSESLLWDGYTF
NA NA TRBJ2-1 TRBV5-6 12 TGTGCCAGCAGCTTGTACTGCAATGAGCAGTTCTTC CASSLYCNEQFF
NA NA TRBJ2-7 TRBV10-3 15 TGTGCCATCAGTGAGTGGGGAGGGGGCGGCTACGAGCAGTACTTC CAISEWGGGGYEQYF
NA NA TRBJ2-7 TRBV5-4 16 TGTGCCAGCAGCCCCCGCGGAGGGACAGCCTCCTACGAGCAGTACTTC CASSPRGGTASYEQYF
NA NA TRBJ2-5 TRBV12-5 19 TGTGCTAGTGGTTTGAGGGGGGACGGCGCCGGACAGAACCAAGAGACCCAGTACTTC CASGLRGDGAGQNQETQYF
NA NA TRBJ1-2 TRBV18 14 TGTGCCAGCTCATCCCTGGGAGCTAACTATGGCTACACCTTC CASSSLGANYGYTF
NA NA TRBJ2-2 TRBV6-5 14 TGTGCCAGCACCCAGGTCGGGGGTACCGGGGAGCTGTTTTTT CASTQVGGTGELFF
NA NA TRBJ1-3 TRBV5-1 15 TGCGCCAGCAGGCGGTCGGCAGGGGCTGGAAACACCATATATTTT CASRRSAGAGNTIYF
NA NA TRBJ1-1 TRBV29-1 13 TGCAGCGTTGAGAGAGGGGTCAATACTGAAGCTTTCTTT CSVERGVNTEAFF
NA NA TRBJ2-3 TRBV27 15 TGTGCCAGCAGTTTATCTCAGGACTTAAGAAATACGCAGTATTTT CASSLSQDLRNTQYF
NA NA TRBJ1-5 TRBV19 14 TGTGCCAGTAGTATTAAACAGGGAAATCAGCCCCAGCATTTT CASSIKQGNQPQHF
TRBD1 once TRBJ1-2 TRBV6-4 15 TGTGCCAGCAGCCGGACAGGGACGGCGGTGGGAGGCTACACCTTC CASSRTGTAVGGYTF
NA NA TRBJ1-1 TRBV5-8 14 TGTGCCAGCAGCCCTACAGGGTTGAACACTGAAGCTTTCTTT CASSPTGLNTEAFF
NA NA TRBJ1-2 TRBV28 14 TGTGCCAGCAGGGGTCAACAGGGAAACTATGGCTACACCTTC CASRGQQGNYGYTF
TRBD1 NA TRBJ1-2 TRBV28 14 TGTGCCAGCAGCTTGACAGGGCAAAAGGAGGGCTACACCTTC CASSLTGQKEGYTF
TRBD2 NA TRBJ2-1 TRBV10-3 16 TGTGCCACCATACTAGCGGGAGGAACGGCTGCAAATGAGCAGTTCTTC CATILAGGTAANEQFF
NA NA TRBJ1-1 TRBV4-1 13 TGCGCCAGCAGCCGTACATTGAACACTGAAGCTTTCTTT CASSRTLNTEAFF
NA NA TRBJ2-3 TRBV11-2 16 TGTGCCAGCAGCTTTGGGACTCACTCATGGTCAGATACGCAGTATTTT CASSFGTHSWSDTQYF
TRBD1 NA TRBJ1-2 TRBV6-5 13 TGTGCCAGCAGAACCATACAGGGGAATGGCTACACCTTC CASRTIQGNGYTF
TRBD1 NA TRBJ1-1 TRBV19 13 TGTGCCAGTAGTTCTGACAGGGGGCAAAAAGCTTTCTTT CASSSDRGQKAFF